The clone carrying this T cell receptor (beta chain) showed up just once. This entry comes from a study of cytomegalovirus exposure and HLA in healthy donors. PCR employed 60 Vbeta and 13 Jbeta primers. The method was immunoSEQ multiplex PCR; TCRdb's version includes in-frame clones alone and lacks a portion of them. The table has 180,000 or so clones, over 80% seen once. The CDR3 covers 11 residues. Trimming at V came to 8 bases and at J to 10 bases, leaving 3 bases not matched to a gene. Germline V lookup: CDR1 WSHSY, CDR2 SAAADI. This clonotype originated in a girl between 5 and 17 years old in good health and CMV-seropositive. Sequencing input: PBMCs. The chain couples TRBV10-2 to TRBJ1-1; TRBD1 aligns across 11 bases. The chain's CDR3 is CASGQGARAFF. CDR3 DNA: TGCGCCAGCGGACAGGGGGCGCGAGCTTTCTTT.